What follows describes a single T cell receptor (beta chain). As defined, naive CD8 cells were CD45RO-negative and positively selected for CCR7, with terminally differentiated effector memory CD45RA+ cells excluded. The table came from immunoSEQ multiplex PCR; TCRdb's copy has only in-frame clones and leaves some out. This table holds around 580,000 clones, roughly 98% found once. The data belong to a study of shared clonotypes between healthy human individuals. Study information: Researchers drew samples from a couple of women and a few men aged 18 to 49.

Trimming cost V 5 bases and J 7 bases; bases outside gene matches: 8. CDR3 length: 14 amino acids. Germline V gene data show CDR1 as MDHEN and CDR2 as SYDVKM. The chain joins TRBV28 to TRBJ2-7; 10 bases line up with TRBD1. The receptor comes from a man aged 25-45 years in good health. Sequenced material: naive CD8+ T cells sorted from blood. CDR3 protein: CASSLGDRGQEQYF. As DNA, the CDR3 is TGTGCCAGCAGTCTTGGCGACAGGGGGCAGGAGCAGTACTTC.